A selection of T cell receptor beta chains follows, all from one sample in a study of PD-L1 blockade in urothelial cancer. Method: immunoSEQ multiplex PCR; TCRdb's copy keeps in-frame clones and lacks some. The table includes tens of thousands of clones, around 91% detected once. The specimen comprised PBMCs, sampled around atezolizumab (anti-PD-L1) treatment. Receptors originate from a woman aged 55-69 years with urothelial cancer. Each CDR3 is given with its conserved first and last residue. D genes are given only for firm matches.

d_call: TRBD2; v_call: TRBV27; j_call: TRBJ2-1; cdr3_aa: CASSFVNRLAGAYNEQFF; cdr3_nt: TGTGCCAGCAGTTTTGTTAATAGGCTAGCGGGTGCCTACAATGAGCAGTTCTTC
d_call: -; v_call: TRBV5-6; j_call: TRBJ2-3; cdr3_aa: CASRVTVSTDTQYF; cdr3_nt: TGTGCCAGCAGGGTGACAGTAAGCACAGATACGCAGTATTTT
d_call: -; v_call: TRBV7-9; j_call: TRBJ2-7; cdr3_aa: CASSLERGEIASEQYF; cdr3_nt: TGTGCCAGCAGCTTAGAAAGGGGTGAAATAGCATCCGAGCAGTACTTC
d_call: TRBD2; v_call: TRBV18; j_call: TRBJ2-3; cdr3_aa: CASSPELAHPRTDTQYF; cdr3_nt: TGTGCCAGCTCACCTGAACTAGCGCACCCGCGGACAGATACGCAGTATTTT
d_call: -; v_call: TRBV4-2; j_call: TRBJ2-5; cdr3_aa: CASSQPGETQYF; cdr3_nt: TGTGCCAGCAGCCAACCAGGGGAGACCCAGTACTTC
d_call: TRBD2; v_call: TRBV7-2; j_call: TRBJ2-1; cdr3_aa: CASSVGLARSVEQFF; cdr3_nt: TGTGCCAGCAGCGTGGGACTAGCGAGGTCTGTTGAGCAGTTCTTC
d_call: -; v_call: TRBV7-9; j_call: TRBJ1-1; cdr3_aa: CASSIRTNANTEAFF; cdr3_nt: TGTGCCAGCAGCATACGAACAAATGCGAACACTGAAGCTTTCTTT
d_call: -; v_call: TRBV5-1; j_call: TRBJ1-1; cdr3_aa: CASSLAEYAGRNTEAFF; cdr3_nt: TGCGCCAGCAGCTTGGCCGAGTATGCGGGGCGGAACACTGAAGCTTTCTTT
d_call: -; v_call: TRBV11-2; j_call: TRBJ1-2; cdr3_aa: CASSPGSGYTF; cdr3_nt: TGTGCCAGCAGCCCCGGGTCCGGCTACACCTTC
d_call: -; v_call: TRBV6-1; j_call: TRBJ2-7; cdr3_aa: CASSDGRFYEQYF; cdr3_nt: TGTGCCAGCAGTGACGGGAGATTCTACGAGCAGTACTTC